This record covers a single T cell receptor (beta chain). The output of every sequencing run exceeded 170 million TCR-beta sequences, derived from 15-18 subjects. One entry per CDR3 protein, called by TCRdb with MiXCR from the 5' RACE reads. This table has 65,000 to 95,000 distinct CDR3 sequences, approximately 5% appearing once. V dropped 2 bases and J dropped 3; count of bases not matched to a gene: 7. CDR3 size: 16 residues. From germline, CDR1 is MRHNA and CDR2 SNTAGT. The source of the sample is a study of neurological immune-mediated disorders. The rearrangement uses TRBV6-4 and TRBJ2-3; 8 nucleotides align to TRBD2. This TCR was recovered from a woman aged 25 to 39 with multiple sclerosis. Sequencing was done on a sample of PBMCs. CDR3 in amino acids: CASSDAAGGATDTQYF. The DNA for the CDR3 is TGTGCCAGCAGTGACGCGGCGGGAGGAGCGACAGATACGCAGTATTTT.